The 30 T cell receptor beta chains given below trace back to one sample, sequenced in a study of cytomegalovirus exposure and HLA in healthy donors. The study ran its PCR with 60 Vbeta and 13 Jbeta primers. Generated by immunoSEQ multiplex PCR, the TCRdb table keeps only in-frame clones and is missing some. Of approximately 300,000 clones listed, 84% were seen once; the top ten hold roughly 2%. Material: PBMCs. Receptor source: a middle-aged woman in good health and CMV-seropositive.

This chain joins TRBV9 and TRBJ1-5; the match to TRBD1 covers 7 bases. The CDR3 runs 14 residues. J was trimmed by 7 bases and V by 2 bases; bases with no gene match: 6. CDR1 is SGDLS and CDR2 is YYNGEE in the germline V gene. In DNA form, the CDR3 reads TGTGCCAGCAGCGTGACAGGGCAGGGACAGCCCCAGCATTTT. It is translated as CASSVTGQGQPQHF.

The chain combines TRBV7-9 with TRBJ2-3; tentative D call: TRBD2 (5 bases). The CDR3 has 14 amino acids. Trimming took off 2 bases at V and 2 bases at J, with 8 bases between the two ends. Germline lookup yields CDR1 SEHNR and CDR2 FQNEAQ (reference sequence). CDR3 amino acids: CASSLSGYTDTQYF. Written as DNA, the CDR3 is TGTGCCAGCAGCTTATCGGGATACACAGATACGCAGTATTTT. The entire variable domain, with the rest obtained from reference TRBV7-9 and TRBJ2-3, is as follows: DTGVSQNPRHKITKRGQNVTFRCDPISEHNRLYWYRQTLGQGPEFLTYFQNEAQLEKSRLLSDRFSAERPKGSFSTLEIQRTEQGDSAMYLCASSLSGYTDTQYFGPGTRLTVL.

The chain combines TRBV6-5 with TRBJ1-1; 7 bases align to TRBD1. This CDR3 spans 14 amino acids. The V gene's germline CDR1 is MNHEY and CDR2 SVGAGI. V was pared by 6 bases and J by 5 bases, with 9 bases of the junction left unmatched. The CDR3 DNA follows: TGTGCCAGCAGCCTAGACAGGGTAGGAACTGAAGCTTTCTTT. Amino acids: CASSLDRVGTEAFF.

The rearrangement uses TRBV13 and TRBJ2-7, with 11 bases aligning to TRBD1. With V trimmed by 4 bases and J by 6 bases, 5 bases remained unmatched. The germline V gene encodes CDR1 PRHDT and CDR2 FYEKMQ (reference sequence). CDR3 length equals 14 residues. In DNA form, the CDR3 reads TGTGCCAGCAGCTCGGACAGGGGGCAGGTCGAGCAGTACTTC. Encoded protein: CASSSDRGQVEQYF.

V usage is TRBV11-2 and J usage is TRBJ1-1; TRBD1 might be the D (6 bases). Trimming left V 4 bases short and J 6 bases short, with 15 bases between. This CDR3 has 14 residues. The germline CDR1 and CDR2 sequences are SGHAT and FQNNGV. CDR3 amino acids: CASSSGQPVAEAFF. The CDR3 DNA follows: TGTGCCAGCAGCTCCGGACAGCCAGTGGCTGAAGCTTTCTTT.

The rearrangement joins TRBV11-2 to TRBJ2-7, with 14 bases identical to TRBD2. The length of the CDR3 is 16 residues. The trim removed 4 bases at V and 5 bases at J, leaving 7 bases unmatched. Germline CDR1 is SGHAT and CDR2 is FQNNGV. Written as DNA, the CDR3 is TGTGCCAGCAGCTCAAGACTAGCGGGAGGGCACGACGAGCAGTACTTC. The encoded protein is CASSSRLAGGHDEQYF.

CDR3 sequence: CASSWVAGAPDTQYF. The CDR3 bases are TGTGCCAGCAGTTGGGTAGCGGGAGCCCCAGATACGCAGTATTTT. The chain couples TRBV6-5 to TRBJ2-3, with 9 bases fitting TRBD2. The germline CDR1 and CDR2 sequences are MNHEY and SVGAGI. The length of the CDR3 is 15 residues. With V trimmed by 4 bases and J by 4 bases, 6 bases remained unmatched.

Written as DNA, the CDR3 is TGTGCCAACACTCGACAGGGGCCTCCGAGTTATGGCTACACCTTC. Translated: CANTRQGPPSYGYTF. V is TRBV5-6 and J is TRBJ1-2; TRBD1 matches 8 bases. Germline CDR1 is SGHDT and CDR2 is YYEEEE. This CDR3 has 15 residues. J gave up 5 bases and V 9 bases, and 15 bases lay outside the gene matches. Combining the CDR3 with reference TRBV5-6 and TRBJ1-2 gives the whole variable domain DAGVTQSPTHLIKTRGQQVTLRCSPKSGHDTVSWYQQALGQGPQFIFQYYEEEERQRGNFPDRFSGHQFPNYSSELNVNALLLGDSALYLCANTRQGPPSYGYTFGSGTRLTVV.

V and J are TRBV5-6 and TRBJ2-7; 8 bases match TRBD2. This CDR3 spans 13 amino acids. Germline values: CDR1 SGHDT, CDR2 YYEEEE. Germline trimming cut 4 bases from V and 3 bases from J; bases unmatched to any gene: 3. In DNA form, the CDR3 reads TGTGCCAGCAGCGGACTAGCTAGCTACGAGCAGTACTTC. Amino acid sequence: CASSGLASYEQYF.

J is TRBJ2-3 and V is TRBV6-4, with TRBD1 identical over 8 bases. V shed 3 bases and J 4 bases; nucleotides not matched to a gene: 6. Germline V gene sequence: CDR1 MRHNA, CDR2 SNTAGT. The CDR3 is 15 amino acids. CDR3 sequence reads: CASSEKGQGADTQYF. The CDR3 DNA sequence: TGTGCCAGCAGTGAAAAAGGACAGGGAGCAGATACGCAGTATTTT.

The V gene is TRBV6-5, the J gene TRBJ2-1; perhaps TRBD2 as D (5 bases). Trimming pared 0 bases from V and 1 base from J, leaving 7 bases between. The CDR3 spans 15 residues. The germline CDR1 and CDR2 sequences are MNHEY and SVGAGI. CDR3 in DNA: TGTGCCAGCAGTTACTCGAGGGAATCCTACAATGAGCAGTTCTTC. It codes for CASSYSRESYNEQFF.

The V call is TRBV2, the J call TRBJ1-3; 7 bases align to TRBD1. With 0 bases clipped from V and 7 bases from J, the junction kept 3 bases outside the gene matches. Germline V gives CDR1 SNHLY, CDR2 FYNNEI. The CDR3 totals 14 residues. The CDR3 loop reads CASSEAEGANTIYF. CDR3 DNA sequence: TGTGCCAGCAGTGAAGCAGAGGGGGCCAACACCATATATTTT.

This chain connects TRBV7-8 to TRBJ1-1; no firm D call. Trimming shortened V by 1 base and J by 2 bases, and 8 bases separated the two germline ends. This CDR3 has 14 amino acids. CDR1 and CDR2 (germline): SGHVS, FQNEAQ. CDR3 protein: CASSLDGGNTEAFF. DNA of the CDR3: TGTGCCAGCAGCTTAGATGGAGGAAACACTGAAGCTTTCTTT.

This clone came up once. This chain links TRBV5-1 with TRBJ2-3, with 9 bases fitting TRBD1. The V gene end was trimmed by 4 bases and the J gene end by 0 bases; junction bases not matched to a gene: 9. Germline V gene data show CDR1 as SGHRS and CDR2 as YFSETQ. The CDR3 totals 17 residues. Written as DNA, the CDR3 is TGCGCCAGCAGCCTAGCCTCCGGGACAGGGAGCACAGATACGCAGTATTTT. Amino acids: CASSLASGTGSTDTQYF.

V usage is TRBV28 and J usage is TRBJ2-7; 7 nucleotides agree with TRBD1. CDR1 MDHEN and CDR2 SYDVKM come from the germline V gene. The CDR3 extends over 15 amino acids. Germline trimming cut 5 bases from V and 2 bases from J; bases unmatched to any gene: 9. CDR3 protein: CASSPVQGSPYEQYF. In DNA, the CDR3 is TGTGCCAGCAGTCCGGTACAGGGGAGTCCCTACGAGCAGTACTTC.

V is TRBV28 and J is TRBJ1-1, with D possibly being TRBD1 (5 bases). The CDR3 is 12 residues long. Germline CDR1 MDHEN, CDR2 SYDVKM. V was clipped by 2 bases and J by 11 bases, with 12 bases between them. The CDR3 is CASSLMSGGAFF. The DNA of the CDR3 is TGTGCCAGCAGTTTAATGTCCGGGGGGGCTTTCTTT.

The V and J genes are TRBV28 and TRBJ2-3; 7 nucleotides agree with TRBD1. V lost 2 bases to trimming and J lost 0 bases; unmatched junction nucleotides: 5. There are 16 residues in the CDR3. In germline, CDR1 is MDHEN, CDR2 SYDVKM. CDR3 sequence reads: CASSLEGTDSTDTQYF. CDR3 coding DNA: TGTGCCAGCAGTTTAGAGGGGACAGACAGCACAGATACGCAGTATTTT.

The sample holds one count of this clone. The chain employs TRBV2 and TRBJ2-7; 7 bases map to TRBD2. The germline CDR1 and CDR2 sequences are SNHLY and FYNNEI. This CDR3 spans 15 amino acids. Losses at the gene ends were 3 bases for V and 6 bases for J; bases not matched to a gene: 11. CDR3 in DNA: TGTGCCAGCAGTGAGAGTGGGAGGGACTGGCTCGAGCAGTACTTC. Translation: CASSESGRDWLEQYF.

This sequence joins TRBV15 and TRBJ2-1; D is unresolved. Trimming left V 0 bases short and J 7 bases short, with 13 bases between. The CDR3 consists of 15 residues. From germline, CDR1 is LNHNV and CDR2 YYDKDF (reference sequence). Here the CDR3 DNA reads TGTGCCACCAGCAGAGATACGTTGGCAGCGAATGAGCAGTTCTTC. It encodes CATSRDTLAANEQFF.

The chain uses TRBV28 and TRBJ1-6, with 10 bases aligning to TRBD1. The germline CDR1 and CDR2 sequences are MDHEN and SYDVKM. The CDR3 spans 17 residues. The trim removed 5 bases at V and 0 bases at J, leaving 4 bases unmatched. Here the CDR3 DNA reads TGTGCCAGCAGTCCCCGGGACAGGGGCTCCTATAATTCACCCCTCCACTTT. As protein: CASSPRDRGSYNSPLHF.

This clone has only a few counts. This chain links TRBV13 with TRBJ1-2, with 7 nucleotides matching TRBD1. V trimming: 5 bases; J trimming: 0 bases; junction bases outside the gene matches: 6. Germline-derived CDR1 and CDR2 are PRHDT and FYEKMQ (reference sequence). This CDR3 region has 15 residues. CDR3 bases: TGTGCCAGCAGCCCCCGGACAGGAGCTAACTATGGCTACACCTTC. Encoded protein: CASSPRTGANYGYTF.

This chain joins TRBV6-5 and TRBJ1-3, with D unclear. CDR3 size: 16 residues. The V end was cut by 4 bases, the J end by 0 bases, with 13 bases between. Germline values: CDR1 MNHEY, CDR2 SVGAGI. The CDR3 sequence is CASSSPGIHSGNTIYF. The CDR3 DNA follows: TGTGCCAGCAGTTCGCCGGGGATCCACTCTGGAAACACCATATATTTT.

The sample holds a few counts of this clone. The chain couples TRBV18 to TRBJ2-7, with 7 bases matching TRBD1. The germline V gene has CDR1 KGHSH and CDR2 LQKENI. This CDR3 contains 16 residues. J was trimmed by 0 bases and V by 2 bases; bases with no gene match: 7. The DNA of the CDR3 is TGTGCCAGCTCACCAGCCGAGGGGGCCAGCTCCTACGAGCAGTACTTC. Protein: CASSPAEGASSYEQYF.

This chain connects TRBV9 to TRBJ1-1; possibly TRBD1 for D (6 bases). There are 13 residues in the CDR3. V was clipped by 0 bases and J by 7 bases, with 10 bases between them. CDR1 and CDR2 from the germline V gene are SGDLS and YYNGEE. Here the CDR3 reads CASSVGQGSEAFF. In nucleotides, the CDR3 is TGTGCCAGCAGCGTAGGGCAGGGGAGTGAAGCTTTCTTT.

The V and J genes are TRBV6-5 and TRBJ2-7, with 9 positions matching TRBD2. This CDR3 contains 15 residues. Per the germline V gene, CDR1 is MNHEY and CDR2 is SVGAGI. The J segment lost 8 bases and the V segment lost 6 bases, leaving 14 bases of the junction unmatched. CDR3 bases: TGTGCCAGCAGCCCCCTCGTTAGCGGGAGCGGGCAGCAGTACTTC. Its translation: CASSPLVSGSGQQYF.

V usage is TRBV9 and J usage is TRBJ2-1; 10 bases fit TRBD2. The trim removed 4 bases at V and 8 bases at J, leaving 15 bases unmatched. This CDR3 is built from 17 residues. Germline lookup yields CDR1 SGDLS and CDR2 YYNGEE. The DNA for the CDR3 is TGTGCCAGCAGCACCGAAACCGGGACTAGCGTGTCTTATGAGCAGTTCTTC. It translates to CASSTETGTSVSYEQFF.

The chain links TRBV19 to TRBJ1-1; weak D call: TRBD1 (5 bases). The CDR3 length is 19 residues. The V gene lost 1 base and the J gene lost 3 bases, with 24 bases spanning the gap. CDR1 LNHDA and CDR2 SQIVND come from the germline V gene (reference sequence). The CDR3 bases are TGTGCCAGTAGTATAGCCCCTCAGGGATCGGGGAGGTACGACACTGAAGCTTTCTTT. It yields the protein CASSIAPQGSGRYDTEAFF.

This clone was picked up one time. This sequence joins TRBV7-2 and TRBJ2-7; D gene unclear. V was cut by 4 bases and J by 7 bases, with 14 bases left in between. This CDR3 is built from 13 residues. Looked up from germline, CDR1 is SGHTA and CDR2 is FQGNSA. CDR3 in DNA: TGTGCCAGCAGCTCCGCCCCCTCCCTAGAGCAGTACTTC. Translated: CASSSAPSLEQYF.

This clone was seen a few times. The chain uses TRBV7-9 and TRBJ2-3; 9 bases align to TRBD1. The CDR3 has 14 amino acids. Trimming cost V 4 bases and J 9 bases; bases outside gene matches: 8. CDR1 is SEHNR and CDR2 is FQNEAQ in the germline V gene (reference sequence). The CDR3 region is CASSSRTGVGTQYF. CDR3 nucleotide sequence: TGTGCCAGCAGCTCAAGGACAGGGGTGGGGACGCAGTATTTT.

This chain connects TRBV7-2 to TRBJ1-2; D gene unclear. The CDR3 is made up of 14 amino acids. The germline gives CDR1 SGHTA, CDR2 FQGNSA. V lost 5 bases, J lost 4 bases, and 14 bases lay in between. CDR3 region: CASSLENGVYGYTF. CDR3 bases: TGTGCCAGCAGCCTGGAGAACGGTGTCTATGGCTACACCTTC.